The subject of this entry is one T cell receptor beta chain. Its antigen is not known. These data belong to a study of graft-versus-host responses after intestinal transplantation. The repertoire was sequenced with immunoSEQ multiplex PCR; TCRdb's copy has only in-frame clones and lacks some. The profile shows roughly 62,000 clones, under 95% of them singletons. This CDR3 comprises 14 residues. Germline lookup yields CDR1 SSHAT and CDR2 FNYEAQ (reference sequence). Trimming stripped 5 bases from V and 2 bases from J, with 12 bases between. General observations from the study: Some GvH clones appeared in ileal mucosa or blood before recipient bone marrow. The presence of high graft-versus-host to host-versus-graft clonal ratios in allografts characterized patients with graft-donor T cell macrochimerism. HvG clone declines early post-transplant were associated with peak circulating GvH levels.

The chain couples TRBV7-7 to TRBJ2-5; D is unresolved. The clonotype comes from a human patient who received an intestinal transplant, so some T cells may come from the graft donor. The sequencing used PBMCs, collected 118 to 130 days after intestinal transplantation. The CDR3 sequence: CASSLLGKQETQYF. In nucleotides, the CDR3 is TGTGCCAGCAGCCTGCTTGGCAAACAAGAGACCCAGTACTTC.